This T cell receptor beta chain came from a study of T cell responses to AZD1222 COVID-19 vaccine. Study details: Analysis merged second doses at about 4 or about 12 weeks.

This CDR3 comprises 14 residues. CDR1 and CDR2 from the germline V gene are SGHRS and YFSETQ. Trimming took off 0 bases at V and 1 base at J, with 4 bases between the two ends. The repertoire was sequenced with immunoSEQ multiplex PCR; TCRdb's copy has only in-frame clones and lacks some. This sample has fewer than 120,000 clones, with about 88% found just once. With regard to this clone: The antigen is unknown. This CDR3 is also generated by other DNA sequences in the sample.

Broader study findings: Baseline antibody screening turned up just a handful of seropositive AZD1222 recipients. There were mostly white British donors and more females than males, and clonal diversity was possibly underestimated.

The chain employs TRBV5-1 and TRBJ1-4; no firm D call. The sample consisted of peripheral blood, taken on day 0 of AZD1222 vaccination. This TCR was sampled from an adult in good health. The DNA for the CDR3 is TGCGCCAGCAGCTTGGGAGGAACTAATGAAAAACTGTTTTTT. Amino acid sequence: CASSLGGTNEKLFF. The whole variable domain, remainder taken from reference TRBV5-1 and TRBJ1-4, is KAGVTQTPRYLIKTRGQQVTLSCSPISGHRSVSWYQQTPGQGLQFLFEYFSETQRNKGNFPGRFSGRQFSNSRSEMNVSTLELGDSALYLCASSLGGTNEKLFFGSGTQLSVL.